This TCR beta chain stems from a study of a mutant IDH1 vaccine in newly diagnosed glioma. Study details: Vaccine administration was initiated 4-6 weeks following radiotherapy alone, or with temozolomide cycles.

General study results and limits: Of the patients, around 93% had vaccine-induced immune responses.

Time point specified: week 35, safety follow-up. Every vaccination contained 300 ug of the mutant IDH1 20-mer peptide and was paired with topical imiquimod. On this clone itself: What it recognizes is unknown.

CDR1 and CDR2 from the germline V gene are LNHDA and SQIVND (reference sequence). The CDR3 is made up of 12 amino acids. Between the trimmed V and J ends, which lost 6 bases and 6 bases, there was a span of 8 bases. The method was immunoSEQ multiplex PCR; TCRdb's version includes in-frame clones alone and lacks a portion of them. The sample gives about 48,000 clones, 79% of which show up once; approximately 6.3% is in the top ten. This TCR was sampled from a man aged 35 to 55 with glioma. V is TRBV19 and J is TRBJ1-4; D is undetermined. The sample was PBMCs, taken from a glioma patient whose treatment included an IDH1 peptide vaccine. The CDR3 DNA is TGTGCCAGTAGCGGGGTGTATGAAAAACTGTTTTTT. Translating it yields CASSGVYEKLFF.